The source of this TCR beta chain is a study of CXCR3-negative and CXCR3-positive naive CD8 T cells. A remark on this clonotype: The antigen is unknown.

5' RACE that incorporated UMI labels was used to prepare the TRB cDNA libraries. One entry per CDR3 protein, without DNA, is what TCRdb gives after re-calling the 5' RACE reads. This sample contains 70,000 to 95,000 distinct CDR3 sequences. The CDR3 contains 15 residues. Whole-study results and caveats: Whereas both naive subsets had comparably high diversity, memory CD8+ cells had much lower diversity.

The specimen was naive CXCR3- CD8+ T cells from blood. The subset here: CD45RO-CCR7+CD27+CD95- naive CD8+ T cells lacking CXCR3 (TNR3-). This clonotype originated in a human donor in good health. Some clones in this sample may be carry-over from other donors' samples. The chain recombines TRBV12-3 or TRBV12-4 with TRBJ2-5; the D call from TCRdb, TRBD1, cannot be confirmed without DNA. The CDR3 protein is CASSDIRTGLKTQYF.